The source of this TCR beta chain is a study of CD8+CD57+ T cells in acquired aplastic anemia. Findings and caveats of the study: A significant difference in CD8+ Simpson's diversity between patients and controls was not found. The study identified about 30 CD8+ CDR3 sequences shared by patients and controls.

The CDR3 length is 14 residues. V trimming: 3 bases; J trimming: 4 bases; junction bases outside the gene matches: 2. Germline CDR1 reads KGHSH; CDR2 reads LQKENI. Using genomic DNA as the template, TCR beta VDJ and CDR3 profiling was carried out. TCRdb redid the calling of the reads with MiXCR, one entry per CDR3 protein. The repertoire holds 150,000 or so distinct CDR3 sequences, around half seen once, with 3.2% in the top ten. This clonotype was detected only a few times. Antigen specificity is unknown. Patients chosen for sequencing had CD8+CD57+ cells that had expanded, as shown by flow cytometry.

Sample: sorted CD4+, CD8+, or CD8+CD57+ T cells (not recorded which) from PBMCs. The sequence derives from a human donor with aplastic anemia. The chain employs TRBV18 and TRBJ1-3, with 8 positions matching TRBD1. As DNA, the CDR3 is TGTGCCAGCTCACCTGGACAGGGAGGAAACACCATATATTTT. Translating gives CASSPGQGGNTIYF.